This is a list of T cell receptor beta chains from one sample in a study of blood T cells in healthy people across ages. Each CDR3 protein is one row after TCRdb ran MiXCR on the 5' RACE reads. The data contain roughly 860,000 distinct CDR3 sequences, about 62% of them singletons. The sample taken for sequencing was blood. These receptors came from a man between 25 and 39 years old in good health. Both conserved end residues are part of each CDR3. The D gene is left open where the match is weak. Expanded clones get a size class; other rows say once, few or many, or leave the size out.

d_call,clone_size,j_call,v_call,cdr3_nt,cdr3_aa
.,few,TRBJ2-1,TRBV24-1,TGTGCCACCAGTTCCAGCTACAATGAGCAGTTCTTC,CATSSSYNEQFF
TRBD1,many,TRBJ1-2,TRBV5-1,TGCGCCAGCAGCAACGGACAGGGAGTCTATGGCTACACCTTC,CASSNGQGVYGYTF
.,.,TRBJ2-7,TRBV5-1,TGCGCCAGCAGCACCGACTTACTTGGGGCGCGGTCCCGCGAGCAGTACTTC,CASSTDLLGARSREQYF
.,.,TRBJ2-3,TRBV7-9,TGTGCCAGCAGCTCCTCGACAACGGCGCACGGCACAGATACGCAGTATTTT,CASSSSTTAHGTDTQYF
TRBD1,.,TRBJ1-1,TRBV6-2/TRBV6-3,TGTGCCAGCAAGCGACAGGGCGTAAACCCTGAAGCTTTCTTT,CASKRQGVNPEAFF
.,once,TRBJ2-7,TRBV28,TGTGCCAGCAGTTTTCGACGGACACGACGATATTCCTACGAGCAGTACTTC,CASSFRRTRRYSYEQYF
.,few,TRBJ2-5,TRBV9,TGTGCCAGCAGCTCGGGTGGGACCCTGTACCAAGAGACCCAGTACTTC,CASSSGGTLYQETQYF
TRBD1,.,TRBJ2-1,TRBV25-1,TGTGCCAGCGGAGGGGACAGGTCCTACAATGAGCAGTTCTTC,CASGGDRSYNEQFF
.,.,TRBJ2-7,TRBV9,TGTGCCAGCAGCCCGAGGTGGGGCTCCTACGAGCAGTACTTC,CASSPRWGSYEQYF
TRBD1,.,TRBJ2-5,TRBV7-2,TGTGCCAGCAGCCGAGACAGGGGGCTAGAGACCCAGTACTTC,CASSRDRGLETQYF
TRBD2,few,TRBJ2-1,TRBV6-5,TGTGCCAGCAACGAGCGGGGGGCCCGTGAGCAGTTCTTC,CASNERGAREQFF
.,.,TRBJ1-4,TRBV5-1,TGCGCTAGCAGCTCCAACAGGGAAAAACTGTTTTTT,CASSSNREKLFF
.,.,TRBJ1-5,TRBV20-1,TGCAGTGCGAGCTGGGGCGTCAATCAGCCCCAGCATTTT,CSASWGVNQPQHF
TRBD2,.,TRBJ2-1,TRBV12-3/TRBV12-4,TGTGCCAGCAGCCCATCCCTCGGACTAGCGGGGGGTCAACGAGAGCAGTTCTTC,CASSPSLGLAGGQREQFF
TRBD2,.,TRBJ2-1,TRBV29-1,TGCAGCGTTGGCGGGGGGACCGACAATGAGCAGTTCTTC,CSVGGGTDNEQFF
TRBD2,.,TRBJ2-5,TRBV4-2,TGTGCCAGCAGCCAAGATCTGGCTAGCGGGGGAGTCAAGGAGACCCAGTACTTC,CASSQDLASGGVKETQYF
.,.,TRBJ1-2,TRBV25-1,TGTGCCAGCAGTGGGACCAGTGGCTACACCTTC,CASSGTSGYTF
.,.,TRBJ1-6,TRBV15,TGTGCCACCAGCAGGCAGGGTAATTCACCCCTCCACTTT,CATSRQGNSPLHF
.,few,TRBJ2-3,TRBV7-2,TGTGCCAGCAGCTTATCGGTAATTAGGCAGGGGAACACAGATACGCAGTATTTT,CASSLSVIRQGNTDTQYF
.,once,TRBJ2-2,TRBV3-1,TGTGCCAGCAGCCAAGGGACAGTCTCCACCGGGGAGCTGTTTTTT,CASSQGTVSTGELFF
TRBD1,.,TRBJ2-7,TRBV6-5,TGTGCCAGCAGTCGAATACAGGGGAGCTCCTACGAGCAGTACTTC,CASSRIQGSSYEQYF
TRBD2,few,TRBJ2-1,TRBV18,TGTGCCAGCTCACCGGGGCTAGCGGGAAGTGAGCAGTTCTTC,CASSPGLAGSEQFF
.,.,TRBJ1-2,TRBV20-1,TGCAGTGCCACGAGGGGGGACGGCGACTATGGCTACACCTTC,CSATRGDGDYGYTF
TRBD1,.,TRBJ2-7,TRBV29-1,TGCAGCGCGACAGAAGCCGGGACAGTGTACTACGAGCAGTACTTC,CSATEAGTVYYEQYF
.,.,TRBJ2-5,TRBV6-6,TGTGCCAGCAGTTATGGTGGGGGGCGAAGAGGAGAGACCCAGTACTTC,CASSYGGGRRGETQYF
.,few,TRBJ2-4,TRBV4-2,TGTGCCAGCAGCCAAGTAGGCGGGGTCCAGTACTTC,CASSQVGGVQYF
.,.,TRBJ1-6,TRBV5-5,TGTGCCAGCAGCACCTGGACCTTCCGAAATTCACCCCTCCACTTT,CASSTWTFRNSPLHF
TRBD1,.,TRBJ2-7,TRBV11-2,TGTGCCAGCAGGCCCCTAGGACAGGGATACGAGCAGTACTTC,CASRPLGQGYEQYF
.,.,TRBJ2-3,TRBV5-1,TGCGCCAGCAGCGTACAGGGTTCCCGCACAGATACGCAGTATTTT,CASSVQGSRTDTQYF